The 11 T cell receptor beta chains in this list originate from one sample, sequenced in a study of cytomegalovirus exposure and HLA in healthy donors (dated by TCRdb to the late 2010s). Preparation of the library involved the immunoSEQ multiplex PCR assay. For the multiplex PCR, a mixture combining 60 forward primers for TCR Vbeta segments and 13 reverse primers for TCR Jbeta segments was used. This is the immuneACCESS table as TCRdb keeps it, with only in-frame sequences that have V and J called. A part of the clones is gone; compared with another copy, unresolved V genes explain less than half, and the rest is unexplained. This sample has 150,000 to 200,000 clones in its table, and approximately 79% of those were observed once. The ten top clones hold 4.4% of the sample. Sequenced input: PBMCs. All receptors derive from a woman aged 30 to 39 in good health and CMV-seropositive.

The chain combines TRBV27 with TRBJ2-7; 7 nucleotides align to TRBD1. Germline V gene sequence: CDR1 MNHEY, CDR2 SMNVEV (reference sequence). CDR3 length: 19 amino acids. Trimming at V came to 7 bases and at J to 4 bases, leaving 25 bases not matched to a gene. The CDR3 DNA reads as TGTGCCAGCACCAAAAGAATGAGTGGTTCGGGGACAGACGCGTACGAGCAGTACTTC. Translating it yields CASTKRMSGSGTDAYEQYF.

The CDR3 DNA follows: TGTGCCAGCAGCTTAGAAATAGACACTGAAGCTTTCTTT. The encoded protein is CASSLEIDTEAFF. The chain combines TRBV7-8 with TRBJ1-1; no firm D call. This CDR3 spans 13 amino acids. V shed 1 base and J shed 3 bases, with 6 bases lying between them. Germline CDR1 and CDR2: SGHVS and FQNEAQ.

In regard to this clone: At one end, the junction sequence differs from germline, possibly due to a read error. This sequence joins TRBV10-3 and TRBJ2-7; TRBD2 might be the D (5 bases). The length of the CDR3 is 12 residues. Germline V gives CDR1 ENHRY, CDR2 SYGVKD. DNA of the CDR3: TGTGCCATCAGCGAAACAGTGGAGGACGTGGACTTC. Translated, it gives CAISETVEDVDF.

The chain couples TRBV9 to TRBJ1-2; no clear D gene. The CDR3 loop spans 13 amino acids. V was trimmed by 4 bases and J by 4 bases, leaving 11 bases between them. CDR1 SGDLS and CDR2 YYNGEE come from the germline V gene. CDR3 in amino acids: CASSPDSTYGYTF. In nucleotides, the CDR3 is TGTGCCAGCAGCCCCGACTCTACCTATGGCTACACCTTC.

The chain couples TRBV4-2 to TRBJ2-1; weak D call: TRBD1 (6 bases). CDR1 is LGHNA, CDR2 YNFKEQ, per germline. Trimming pared 4 bases from V and 0 bases from J, leaving 13 bases between. The CDR3 is 16 amino acids. The CDR3 sequence: CASSPTGQTSYNEQFF. The CDR3 DNA sequence: TGTGCCAGCAGCCCAACAGGGCAAACCTCCTACAATGAGCAGTTCTTC.

Comments on this clone: Other DNA sequences within the sample encode an identical CDR3. This rearrangement joins TRBV9 to TRBJ2-7, with 8 bases that match TRBD2. Germline CDR1 and CDR2: SGDLS and YYNGEE. The length of the CDR3 is 15 residues. The V segment lost 0 bases and the J segment 7 bases; nucleotides outside the gene matches: 9. The CDR3 here is CASSVGGLALDEQYF. The CDR3 DNA reads TGTGCCAGCAGCGTAGGAGGACTAGCATTGGATGAGCAGTACTTC.

The chain carries TRBV7-9 and TRBJ2-2; TRBD1 is a possible D gene (5 bases). The CDR3 runs to 16 residues. Germline V gene sequence: CDR1 SEHNR, CDR2 FQNEAQ (reference sequence). The V gene lost 3 bases and the J gene lost 7 bases, with 18 bases spanning the gap. As DNA, the CDR3 is TGTGCCAGCAGCTTTAATATCCGGACATTCCACGGGGAGCTGTTTTTT. Protein product: CASSFNIRTFHGELFF.

The gene calls are TRBV5-1 and TRBJ2-2; 7 bases fit TRBD2. V lost 1 base, J lost 3 bases, and 3 bases stayed unmatched. The CDR3 length is 15 residues. CDR1 is SGHRS, CDR2 YFSETQ, per germline. The CDR3 nucleotides are TGCGCCAGCAGCTTGCCTAGCGGATACACCGGGGAGCTGTTTTTT. Its protein product is CASSLPSGYTGELFF.

The sample holds one count of this clone. The rearrangement joins TRBV27 to TRBJ1-1; a possible D gene is TRBD1 (5 bases). The CDR3 is made up of 14 amino acids. Trimming took 2 bases from V and 10 from J, leaving 17 bases between them. CDR1 is MNHEY and CDR2 is SMNVEV in the germline V gene (reference sequence). The CDR3 sequence: CASSLRPGGGTAFF. The CDR3 DNA is TGTGCCAGCAGTTTACGACCCGGGGGGGGGACAGCTTTCTTT.

The chain recombines TRBV5-1 with TRBJ2-6; tentative D call: TRBD1 (6 bases). The CDR3 is made up of 14 amino acids. Germline CDR1 is SGHRS and CDR2 is YFSETQ. The ends were cut back, 1 base at V and 11 bases at J, with 13 bases in the middle. CDR3 sequence reads: CASSLPRGPYVLTF. The CDR3 coding sequence is TGCGCCAGCAGCTTGCCCAGGGGCCCATACGTCCTGACTTTC. Using reference TRBV5-1 and TRBJ2-6 for the parts outside the CDR3, the full variable domain is KAGVTQTPRYLIKTRGQQVTLSCSPISGHRSVSWYQQTPGQGLQFLFEYFSETQRNKGNFPGRFSGRQFSNSRSEMNVSTLELGDSALYLCASSLPRGPYVLTFGAGSRLTVL.

This clone was counted between two and nine times. The rearrangement links TRBV19 to TRBJ1-4; 9 bases are a match to TRBD1. J was trimmed by 12 bases and V by 5 bases; bases with no gene match: 16. Germline V gives CDR1 LNHDA, CDR2 SQIVND (reference sequence). This CDR3 is 16 amino acids long. Here the CDR3 reads CASSLTGGFLSVELFF. The CDR3 DNA follows: TGTGCCAGTAGTCTGACAGGGGGGTTTCTTTCAGTAGAACTGTTTTTT. The whole variable domain, filled in from reference TRBV19 and TRBJ1-4, reads DGGITQSPKYLFRKEGQNVTLSCEQNLNHDAMYWYRQDPGQGLRLIYYSQIVNDFQKGDIAEGYSVSREKKESFPLTVTSAQKNPTAFYLCASSLTGGFLSVELFFGSGTQLSVL.